This TCR beta chain was identified in a study of T cell responses to AZD1222 COVID-19 vaccine. Study-wide results and limits: Baseline antibody screening turned up just a handful of seropositive AZD1222 recipients. Unmutated variant regions are reportedly the target of nearly half of TCRs that are spike-specific. The donor cohort was predominantly white British with a female majority, and clonal diversity may have been underestimated.

On this clone: Its antigen is as yet unknown.

CDR3 length: 13 residues. The V end was cut by 2 bases, the J end by 2 bases, with 6 bases between. Germline V gene sequence: CDR1 SGHTA, CDR2 FQGTGA. The method was immunoSEQ multiplex PCR; TCRdb's version includes in-frame clones alone and lacks a portion of them. Of some 100,000 clones listed, 75% to 90% are singletons. The chain recombines TRBV7-3 with TRBJ1-2; D ambiguous. Source: peripheral blood, taken 28 days after the second AZD1222 dose. This receptor was identified in an adult who received the AZD1222 COVID-19 vaccine. The CDR3 sequence: CASSLGGNYGYTF. In nucleotides, the CDR3 is TGTGCCAGCAGCTTAGGAGGAAACTATGGCTACACCTTC. Together with reference TRBV7-3 and TRBJ1-2, the CDR3 gives the full variable domain: GAGVSQTPSNKVTEKGKYVELRCDPISGHTALYWYRQSLGQGPEFLIYFQGTGAADDSGLPNDRFFAVRPEGSVSTLKIQRTERGDSAVYLCASSLGGNYGYTFGSGTRLTVV.